The clone carrying this T cell receptor (beta chain) occurred many times. Antigen specificity is unknown. V lost 9 bases and J 8 bases, leaving 17 bases between the germline ends. This CDR3 contains 13 residues. This sample stems from a study of blood T cells in healthy people across ages. Findings of the study overall: Changes in expanded clonotypes were possibly confounded, as the CMV status of donors was unknown.

A second PCR of about 6 to 11 cycles used a sample-barcoded 5' primer and a J-beta primer mix. In TCRdb, the 5' RACE reads were re-called with MiXCR into one record per CDR3 protein. This table holds 750,000 to 1,000,000 distinct CDR3 sequences, 25% to 30% found once. The data were also submitted as part of a second study, on T cells of mothers and their children.

The sequence was collected from a middle-aged woman in good health. Sequenced material: blood. The chain links TRBV12-3 or TRBV12-4 to TRBJ2-1; possibly TRBD2 for D (7 bases). This chain's CDR3 is CASRGGAPHEQFF. The CDR3 DNA reads as TGTGCCAGTCGTGGGGGGGCGCCTCATGAGCAGTTCTTC.